This T cell receptor beta chain stems from a study of OX40 agonist ivuxolimab in advanced cancers. Regarding the study as a whole: The study did not work out the antigen specificity of the expanded peripheral T cells.

Using immunoSEQ multiplex PCR, the repertoire was profiled, and TCRdb retains in-frame clones only, with some absent. This sample has tens of thousands of clones, with 86% found just once. The germline CDR1 and CDR2 sequences are MNHEY and SVGAGI. V lost 6 bases and J lost 5, with 10 bases in between. The CDR3 length is 12 residues. The table lists this clone with a few counts. As yet, its antigen is unknown. The source material was CD4+ or CD8+ T cells sorted from blood, sampled in a trial of the OX40 agonist ivuxolimab. The chain couples TRBV6-5 to TRBJ1-1; D unresolved. This TCR came from an adult with an advanced solid tumor such as melanoma, head and neck, liver or kidney cancer. The CDR3 sequence: CASRRGNTEAFF. As DNA, the CDR3 is TGTGCCAGCAGGCGAGGGAATACTGAAGCTTTCTTT.